A selection of T cell receptor beta chains follows, all from one sample in a study of blood T cell repertoires in COVID-19. The assay was immunoSEQ multiplex PCR, and TCRdb's table has in-frame clones only and misses some. The profile shows 180,000 or so clones, approximately 92% of them singletons. The sequenced material came from PBMCs or T cells enriched from blood (not recorded which). The origin of the receptors is a woman in her 40s with acute COVID-19. CDR3s include the opening cysteine and the closing phenylalanine or tryptophan. Fields, in order: J gene, clone size, D gene, V gene, CDR3 DNA, CDR3 protein. The D gene is left open where the match is weak. Clone size appears in some rows only: once, few, many, or a class for an expanded clone.

TRBJ2-7	NA	TRBD1	TRBV12-3/TRBV12-4	TGTGCCAGCAGTTTTCAGGGGGACTACGAGCAGTACTTC	CASSFQGDYEQYF
TRBJ2-2	NA	NA	TRBV7-2	TGTGCCAGCAGCTTCCTCCCCGTAGGCGGGATTAACACCGGGGAGCTGTTTTTT	CASSFLPVGGINTGELFF
TRBJ1-1	NA	NA	TRBV5-1	TGCGCCAGCTACGACGGTGGAGGTATCACTGAAGCTTTCTTT	CASYDGGGITEAFF
TRBJ2-5	NA	NA	TRBV4-1	TGCGCCAGCAGCCATGGGGCCGGCGGAGAGACCCAGTACTTC	CASSHGAGGETQYF
TRBJ1-5	NA	NA	TRBV19	TGTGCCAGTAGTATAGTCGCCAGGGGCCCCCAGCCCCAGCATTTT	CASSIVARGPQPQHF
TRBJ1-5	NA	NA	TRBV27	TGTGCCAGCCGCCGTGGGACACAGGGTAATCAGCCCCAGCATTTT	CASRRGTQGNQPQHF
TRBJ2-1	NA	TRBD2	TRBV2	TGTGCCAGCAGGGACGGGACACTCAAAATGGGACTAGCGGGGCCCAGCTCCTACAATGAGCAGTTCTTC	CASRDGTLKMGLAGPSSYNEQFF
TRBJ2-1	NA	TRBD1	TRBV4-3	TGCGCCAGCAGCCGGGGACAGACGTCCTACAATGAGCAGTTCTTC	CASSRGQTSYNEQFF
TRBJ1-4	NA	TRBD1	TRBV5-4	TGTGCCAGCAGCGCGGAGGGGGCAGGGTCGTATGAAAAACTGTTTTTT	CASSAEGAGSYEKLFF
TRBJ1-6	once	NA	TRBV28	TGTGCCAGCAGTTTTGGCAGGGATAATTCACCCCTCCACTTT	CASSFGRDNSPLHF
TRBJ2-2	NA	TRBD2	TRBV28	TGTGCCAGCAGTCCCCCTAGACTAGCGGGGGGGCCTAATCTTTTTACCGGGGAGCTGTTTTTT	CASSPPRLAGGPNLFTGELFF
TRBJ2-5	NA	NA	TRBV4-2	TGTGCCAGCAGCCGGAGTACAGGCGGGGCACAAGAGACCCAGTACTTC	CASSRSTGGAQETQYF
TRBJ2-3	NA	TRBD2	TRBV10-3	TGTGCCATCAGCCTAGCGGGGCCTCAGGATACGCAGTATTTT	CAISLAGPQDTQYF
TRBJ2-3	NA	TRBD2	TRBV6-4	TGTGCCAGCAGTGCGGCCAGCGGGGGGTCCACAGATACGCAGTATTTT	CASSAASGGSTDTQYF
TRBJ1-2	NA	TRBD1	TRBV25-1	TGTGCCAGCAGTGACTTTGCCGCAGGGGGCATATATGGCTACACCTTC	CASSDFAAGGIYGYTF
TRBJ1-6	NA	NA	TRBV5-1	TGCGCCAGCAGCTTGGGGCAGGGGAACCGTAATTCACCCCTCCACTTT	CASSLGQGNRNSPLHF
TRBJ2-2	once	TRBD1	TRBV28	TGTGCCAGCAGTCAGCAGTGGGGACAGGCAAACGGGGAGCTGTTTTTT	CASSQQWGQANGELFF
TRBJ1-5	once	NA	TRBV11-2	TGTGCCAGCAGCTTAGGGTCAGGGAACAATCAGCCCCAGCATTTT	CASSLGSGNNQPQHF
TRBJ2-7	few	NA	TRBV6-5	TGTGCCACCATAATTGGCCCCGCCAGCTCCTACGAGCAGTACTTC	CATIIGPASSYEQYF
TRBJ1-6	NA	NA	TRBV12-3/TRBV12-4	TGTGCCAGCAGAATGGAGAGTTCACCCCTCCACTTT	CASRMESSPLHF
TRBJ2-1	NA	TRBD1	TRBV5-1	TGCGCCAGCAGCCAGGGACAGGAGCAGTTCTTC	CASSQGQEQFF
TRBJ1-5	NA	TRBD1	TRBV2	TGTGCCAGCAGTCGTACAGGGGGGGGACAGCCCCAGCATTTT	CASSRTGGGQPQHF
TRBJ2-4	NA	TRBD1	TRBV30	TGTGCCTGGAGCGAACTCTGGACAGGGACCGGCAAAAACATTCAGTACTTC	CAWSELWTGTGKNIQYF
TRBJ1-6	NA	NA	TRBV10-3	TGTGCCATCAGTGAGTCCGGCGGGGATTCACCCCTCCACTTT	CAISESGGDSPLHF
TRBJ2-3	NA	NA	TRBV6-5	TGTGCCAGCCAGACAGGAACGGAAGGAGATACGCAGTATTTT	CASQTGTEGDTQYF
TRBJ1-6	NA	TRBD1	TRBV19	TGTGCCACCGGGACAGACCATAATTCACCCCTCCACTTT	CATGTDHNSPLHF
TRBJ1-1	NA	NA	TRBV18	TGTGCCAGCTCACCAGAGTTGGCGACAGTGAACACTGAAGCTTTCTTT	CASSPELATVNTEAFF
TRBJ2-7	NA	TRBD1	TRBV13	TGTGCCAGCAGCCCCACAGGGGCGCACGAGCAGTACTTC	CASSPTGAHEQYF
TRBJ2-7	NA	NA	TRBV12-2	TGTGCAAGTCGGGGGACAGGGCCCTACGAGCAGTACTTC	CASRGTGPYEQYF
TRBJ2-1	NA	TRBD2	TRBV6-5	TGTGCCAGCACCAGCACTAGCGGCACCTACAATGAGCAGTTCTTC	CASTSTSGTYNEQFF
TRBJ2-5	once	NA	TRBV12-3/TRBV12-4	TGTGCCAGCAGTTCTAGTTTGGAGACCCAGTACTTC	CASSSSLETQYF
TRBJ1-1	NA	NA	TRBV5-4	TGTGCCAGCAGCTTTGTCGCGGGGATATACACTGAAGCTTTCTTT	CASSFVAGIYTEAFF
TRBJ1-3	NA	NA	TRBV30	TGTGCCTGGAATAGCTATATCTCTGGAAACACCATATATTTT	CAWNSYISGNTIYF
TRBJ2-2	NA	TRBD2	TRBV6-5	TGTGCCAGCAGTAGAGGGAGGGAAGGGGAGCTGTTTTTT	CASSRGREGELFF
TRBJ1-5	once	TRBD1	TRBV2	TGTGCCAGCAGTCGCGGGACAGGGAGCATGTTGCCCCAGCATTTT	CASSRGTGSMLPQHF
TRBJ1-1	NA	NA	TRBV5-4	TGTGCCAGCACCGAACTGGCAGGGCGAACTGAAGCTTTCTTT	CASTELAGRTEAFF
TRBJ1-2	NA	NA	TRBV15	TGTGCCACCAGCAGAGATCGCAGGGGCCAGGGCTATGGCTACACCTTC	CATSRDRRGQGYGYTF
TRBJ1-2	NA	NA	TRBV25-1	TGTGCCAGCGGCGAGGGCGGAAGGGGCTACACCTTC	CASGEGGRGYTF
TRBJ1-2	NA	NA	TRBV6-5	TGTGCCACCACGGCGGTCTATGGAGATCGCTACACCTTC	CATTAVYGDRYTF
TRBJ1-1	NA	NA	TRBV5-1	TGCGCCAGCACCAAGACAGTGAACACTGAAGCTTTCTTT	CASTKTVNTEAFF